This TCR beta chain originates from a study of shared clonotypes between healthy human individuals. Here immunoSEQ multiplex PCR was the method, and the copy in TCRdb shows in-frame clones only, minus some. The profile shows some 2 million clones, roughly 95% of them singletons. CD45RO-negative CD8 cells positively selected for CCR7 made up the naive population, which excluded terminally differentiated effector memory CD45RA+ cells. Germline lookup yields CDR1 MGHRA and CDR2 YSYEKL. This CDR3 has 12 residues. Trimming removed 0 bases at V and 16 bases at J, with 13 bases between. The rearrangement uses TRBV4-1 and TRBJ1-3; tentative D call: TRBD1 (6 bases). The sample was naive CD8+ T cells sorted from blood. The clonotype originates from a man younger than 30 in good health. The CDR3 nucleotides read TGCGCCAGCAGCCAAGATACAGGGACCTTTTATTTT. Its protein product is CASSQDTGTFYF.